Given below is one T cell receptor beta chain in context. V dropped 3 bases and J dropped 1; count of bases not matched to a gene: 0. Germline CDR1 is SGHTA and CDR2 is FQGNSA. The CDR3 sequence is 15 residues long. This entry comes from a study of blood T cell repertoires in COVID-19. Study overall: Samples came from the United States, Italy and Spain, spanning acute and convalescent COVID-19.

In the authors' methods: Nucleated cell counts were estimated from reference gene primer amplification. The data were produced by immunoSEQ multiplex PCR, yet TCRdb's version contains in-frame clones alone and is incomplete. For V, J and clone size, that table is used; D and trimming come from the DNA. Of some 85,000 clones listed, roughly 80% are singletons. The chain is built from TRBV7-2 and TRBJ2-3, with 11 bases fitting TRBD2. The clonotype was recovered from a human donor in a cohort sampled during active COVID-19. The sample was peripheral blood. CDR3 bases: TGTGCCAGCAGCTTTAGCGGGAGGGGCACAGATACGCAGTATTTT. This encodes CASSFSGRGTDTQYF.